This T cell receptor beta chain originates from a study of cytotoxic CD8 clonotypes in ibrutinib-treated CLL. Study overall: Partial responders around 24, complete 2; around twelve progressed and some 15 stayed in remission by median around 68 months.

Comments on this clone: Its antigen is not identified.

CDR1 and CDR2 (germline): PRHDT, FYEKMQ (reference sequence). CDR3 length: 16 residues. V lost 0 bases to trimming and J lost 0 bases, with 8 bases between them. Clones were sequenced by immunoSEQ multiplex PCR, and TCRdb holds only the in-frame ones, with some missing. This table holds about 130,000 clones, 80% to 90% found once. Study-level results: Sampling time points were not equivalent between sustained-remission and progressing patients. Circulating CD8+ T-cell counts were tracked by baseline clonality, which exceeded that of age-matched healthy donors. Ibrutinib response saw clonality rise, and progression saw it return toward baseline.

This receptor was obtained from a human donor with chronic lymphocytic leukemia. The chain uses TRBV13 and TRBJ2-2; D remains unclear. Specimen: PBMCs, collected after 24 months of ibrutinib treatment. This chain's CDR3 is CASSLGRAANTGELFF. CDR3 sequence (DNA): TGTGCCAGCAGCTTAGGCCGGGCGGCGAACACCGGGGAGCTGTTTTTT.